This T cell receptor (beta chain) was observed in a study of OX40 agonist ivuxolimab in advanced cancers. Only in-frame clones appear in the TCRdb table, and some are missing; sequencing was by immunoSEQ multiplex PCR. The profile shows some 57,000 clones, roughly 90% of them singletons. This clone was observed a few times. Other nucleotide sequences from this sample produce the same CDR3. Sequencing used CD4+ or CD8+ T cells sorted from blood, obtained in a trial of the OX40 agonist ivuxolimab. The sequence came from an adult with an advanced solid tumor such as melanoma, head and neck, liver or kidney cancer.

The DNA of the CDR3 is TGTGCCAGCAGCTTAGGGGGGGCCGGGGAGCTGTTTTTT. Its translation is CASSLGGAGELFF. This chain connects TRBV5-4 to TRBJ2-2, with TRBD2 as a possible D gene (7 bases). The CDR3 runs 13 residues. Germline V gene sequence: CDR1 SGHNT, CDR2 YYREEE (reference sequence). V was shortened by 2 bases and J by 6 bases, with 8 bases between the two germline ends. The full variable domain, completed using reference TRBV5-4 and TRBJ2-2, is ETGVTQSPTHLIKTRGQQVTLRCSSQSGHNTVSWYQQALGQGPQFIFQYYREEENGRGNFPPRFSGLQFPNYSSELNVNALELDDSALYLCASSLGGAGELFFGEGSRLTVL.